This T cell receptor beta chain is drawn from a study of a mutant IDH1 vaccine in newly diagnosed glioma. With 5 bases removed from V and 3 bases from J, the gap between germline ends came to 8 bases. Germline CDR1 is GTSNPN and CDR2 is SVGIG (reference sequence). The CDR3 length is 11 residues. Clones were read by immunoSEQ multiplex PCR, and TCRdb kept only the in-frame ones, dropping some. The sample yields 25,000 to 30,000 clones, roughly 80% seen once. Notes on this clone: The target antigen is unknown.

Time point defined: week 23, last vaccination. In the vaccine, a single dose held 300 ug of the mutant IDH1 20-mer peptide, along with topical imiquimod. J is TRBJ2-7 and V is TRBV30, with D unresolved. Sequences were derived from PBMCs, sampled from a glioma patient whose treatment included an IDH1 peptide vaccine. This receptor was taken from a woman aged 30 to 39 with glioma. CDR3 in amino acids: CAWSSGYEQYF. Here the CDR3 DNA reads TGTGCCTGGTCGTCAGGCTACGAGCAGTACTTC. Full variable domain (outside the CDR3, taken from reference TRBV30 and TRBJ2-7): SQTIHQWPATLVQPVGSPLSLECTVEGTSNPNLYWYRQAAGRGLQLLFYSVGIGQISSEVPQNLSASRPQDRQFILSSKKLLLSDSGFYLCAWSSGYEQYFGPGTRLTVT.